The 7 T cell receptor beta chains presented below share a single source sample, sequenced in a study of cytotoxic CD8 clonotypes in ibrutinib-treated CLL (dated by TCRdb to the early 2020s). Library preparation employed the immunoSEQ multiplex PCR assay. TCRdb took this table from immuneACCESS and kept in-frame rearrangements with V and J called. Such tables lack part of the clones; where checked against another copy, unresolved V genes explain under half of the gap, and the rest is unexplained. This sample comprises around 300,000 clones, around four fifths of them detected only once. Together, the top ten hold about 6.7% of the sample. Source: PBMCs, taken before ibrutinib treatment. The receptors shown here come from a human donor with chronic lymphocytic leukemia.

V gene TRBV5-6 combines with J gene TRBJ2-5, with 10 bases fitting TRBD1. Germline V gives CDR1 SGHDT, CDR2 YYEEEE. With 1 base clipped from V and 4 bases from J, the junction kept 10 bases outside the gene matches. The CDR3 spans 17 residues. The DNA of the CDR3 is TGTGCCAGCAGCTTGAGGGGATCGACAGGGGGCGGAGAGACCCAGTACTTC. Its translation: CASSLRGSTGGGETQYF.

V and J are TRBV27 and TRBJ2-2; no reliable D call. The length of the CDR3 is 17 residues. Trimming took off 3 bases at V and 6 bases at J, with 20 bases between the two ends. Germline CDR1 reads MNHEY; CDR2 reads SMNVEV (reference sequence). CDR3 nucleotide sequence: TGTGCCAGCAGTTTTTTTAATTCTATTTACTCTCCCGGGGAGCTGTTTTTT. This sequence encodes CASSFFNSIYSPGELFF.

The rearrangement links TRBV15 to TRBJ2-1; 7 positions match TRBD2. From germline, CDR1 is LNHNV and CDR2 YYDKDF (reference sequence). After removal of 0 bases from V and 3 bases from J, the junction contained 5 bases not matched to a gene. This CDR3 region has 16 residues. The CDR3 nucleotides read TGTGCCACCAGCAGAGATAAAGCGGGGAGCTACAATGAGCAGTTCTTC. It translates to CATSRDKAGSYNEQFF.

The chain is built from TRBV21-1 and TRBJ1-1. TRBV21-1 constitutes a pseudogene. The CDR3 consists of 15 residues. CDR3: CASSKTGGMNTEAFF. The DNA of the CDR3 is TGTGCCAGCAGCAAAACGGGTGGGATGAACACTGAAGCTTTCTTT.

This clone was counted a single time. This sequence joins TRBV29-1 and TRBJ2-1, with 9 bases fitting TRBD1. Germline loops: CDR1 SQVTM, CDR2 ANQGSEA. V gave up 4 bases and J gave up 5 bases; unmatched junction bases: 3. The CDR3 has 13 residues. The CDR3 reads CSVAGQGNNEQFF. The CDR3 bases are TGCAGCGTTGCGGGACAGGGAAACAATGAGCAGTTCTTC.

The rearrangement links TRBV7-9 to TRBJ1-2; 7 bases match TRBD1. Germline lookup yields CDR1 SEHNR and CDR2 FQNEAQ (reference sequence). This CDR3 has 14 amino acids. V trimming: 5 bases; J trimming: 6 bases; junction bases outside the gene matches: 9. CDR3 sequence reads: CASSRQGFIDGYTF. CDR3 coding DNA: TGTGCCAGCAGCCGACAGGGATTTATTGATGGCTACACCTTC.

The chain links TRBV30 to TRBJ1-2, with 9 bases fitting TRBD1. Trimming took 8 bases from V and 6 from J; bases not matched to a gene: 16. Looked up from germline, CDR1 is GTSNPN and CDR2 is SVGIG (reference sequence). This CDR3 contains 15 residues. For the CDR3, the DNA is TGTGCCCGAATGGGACAGGGTTGGTCTAGAGATGGCTACACCTTC. This encodes CARMGQGWSRDGYTF.